The text below deals with one TCR beta chain. As yet, its antigen is unknown. Looked up from germline, CDR1 is LNHDA and CDR2 is SQIVND (reference sequence). V was pared by 4 bases and J by 6 bases, with 0 bases of the junction left unmatched. The CDR3 is 14 residues long. These data come from a study of T-cell reconstitution after alpha-beta-depleted transplantation in children. Study-wide results and limits: At around two months after transplant, the alpha-beta T cells were reportedly derived from several hundred expanded clones that came from non-depleted graft cells. It was newly produced T cells that mostly accounted for T-cell counts and diversity one year after transplant.

Library preparation (for TCRbeta) was performed with unique molecular identifiers. From the PCR reads, TCRdb called clonotypes with MiXCR, one entry per CDR3 protein. This table has hundreds of thousands of distinct CDR3 sequences, approximately 10% appearing once. The J gene is TRBJ1-6, the V gene TRBV19, with 10 positions matching TRBD1. The sequence derives from a child under two years old with acute myeloid leukemia, due to receive a stem cell transplant. The specimen comprised PBMCs, sampled before TCRalphabeta/CD19-depleted stem cell transplant. The CDR3 coding sequence is TGTGCCAGTAGTAGGGACAGGGGTAATTCACCCCTCCACTTT. This sequence encodes CASSRDRGNSPLHF.